The rows below give T cell receptor beta chains drawn from one sample of a study of blood T cells in healthy people across ages. TCRdb reprocessed the 5' RACE reads with MiXCR, giving one entry per CDR3 protein. The repertoire holds roughly 2 million distinct CDR3 sequences, with roughly 50% as singletons. Sequencing was done on a sample of blood. Source of these receptors: a woman between 35 and 50 years old in good health. CDR3s include the opening cysteine and the closing phenylalanine or tryptophan. A D gene is named only where the DNA matches it firmly. Not all rows give a size; the values are once, few, many and, for expanded clones, a class.

V gene: TRBV10-1
J gene: TRBJ2-5
clone size: -
D gene: -
CDR3 protein: CASSGPSIQAETQYF
CDR3 DNA: TGCGCCAGCAGTGGCCCATCGATCCAAGCGGAGACCCAGTACTTC

V gene: TRBV4-2
J gene: TRBJ2-7
clone size: -
D gene: TRBD1
CDR3 protein: CASSQAPRQGYEQYF
CDR3 DNA: TGTGCCAGCAGCCAAGCCCCTCGACAGGGCTACGAGCAGTACTTC

V gene: TRBV11-2
J gene: TRBJ2-5
clone size: -
D gene: TRBD2
CDR3 protein: CASSPSGGQGTQYF
CDR3 DNA: TGTGCCAGCAGCCCTAGCGGGGGGCAAGGGACCCAGTACTTC

V gene: TRBV7-2
J gene: TRBJ1-4
clone size: -
D gene: -
CDR3 protein: CASSFAGRGEKLFF
CDR3 DNA: TGTGCCAGCAGCTTTGCGGGGCGGGGTGAAAAACTGTTTTTT

V gene: TRBV4-3
J gene: TRBJ1-1
clone size: once
D gene: -
CDR3 protein: CASSQANVGTLNTEAFF
CDR3 DNA: TGCGCCAGCAGCCAAGCAAATGTCGGGACTTTGAACACTGAAGCTTTCTTT

V gene: TRBV7-9
J gene: TRBJ1-1
clone size: few
D gene: -
CDR3 protein: CASSLVVGANTEAFF
CDR3 DNA: TGTGCCAGCAGCTTAGTTGTGGGGGCGAACACTGAAGCTTTCTTT

V gene: TRBV6-5
J gene: TRBJ1-4
clone size: -
D gene: -
CDR3 protein: CASSFSTSPNEKLFF
CDR3 DNA: TGTGCCAGCAGTTTCTCAACCTCGCCTAATGAAAAACTGTTTTTT

V gene: TRBV4-1
J gene: TRBJ1-1
clone size: few
D gene: -
CDR3 protein: CASSPQTYTEAFF
CDR3 DNA: TGCGCCAGCAGCCCACAGACATACACTGAAGCTTTCTTT

V gene: TRBV5-1
J gene: TRBJ2-5
clone size: -
D gene: -
CDR3 protein: CASSGAGTSETQYF
CDR3 DNA: TGCGCCAGCAGTGGGGCAGGGACATCGGAGACCCAGTACTTC

V gene: TRBV9
J gene: TRBJ1-2
clone size: -
D gene: -
CDR3 protein: CASSVERPDHYGYTF
CDR3 DNA: TGTGCCAGCAGCGTAGAACGGCCGGATCACTATGGCTACACCTTC